This T cell receptor (beta chain) originates from a study of long-term antiretroviral therapy in people with HIV. An immunoSEQ assay, version v3.0, was performed at survey level. Only in-frame clones appear in the TCRdb table, and some are missing; sequencing was by immunoSEQ multiplex PCR. The data hold fewer than 25,000 clones, with just over 85% observed a single time. The germline gives CDR1 MNHEY, CDR2 SMNVEV (reference sequence). With 2 bases removed from V and 0 bases from J, the gap between germline ends came to 11 bases. This CDR3 has 17 amino acids. This TCR came from a woman in her twenties or thirties with HIV. The material sequenced was unsorted PBMCs, taken 1.8 years before starting antiretroviral therapy. V usage is TRBV27 and J usage is TRBJ1-6, with D unclear. The CDR3 loop reads CASSLMVFGSYNSPLHF. The CDR3 DNA sequence: TGTGCCAGCAGTTTAATGGTCTTCGGCTCCTATAATTCACCCCTCCACTTT.